This T cell receptor beta chain was captured by sequencing in a study of human T cells and chemical hapten exposure. Study-level points and caveats: A positive correlation with patch test score was shown by PT1 expanded TCR counts.

In TCRdb, the RACE reads were re-called with MiXCR into one record per CDR3 protein. The table lists 75,000 to 100,000 distinct CDR3 sequences, about a tenth of them singletons. The CDR3 extends over 13 amino acids. V dropped 6 bases and J dropped 7 bases, with 13 bases sitting between them. Germline lookup yields CDR1 MNHEY and CDR2 SVGEGT. The time point here: patch test 2, 6 weeks after DPC sensitization. The treatment here: therapeutic diphenylcyclopropenone sensitization with weekly scalp DPC. Venepuncture was done earlier than the placement of each patch test. This clonotype was observed many times. Its antigen remains unknown.

The rearrangement uses TRBV6-2 or TRBV6-3 and TRBJ2-1, with a tentative D call TRBD2 (6 bases). The sequence was obtained from a woman aged 40-49 years with alopecia areata. Some clones in this sample may be carry-over from other donors' samples. The sequences come from whole blood, collected in connection with sensitization to the hapten diphenylcyclopropenone (DPC). CDR3 loop: CASSRTGGNEQFF. In DNA form, the CDR3 reads TGTGCCAGCAGCCGAACTGGGGGGAATGAGCAGTTCTTC.